Following are 20 T cell receptor beta chains from one sample sequenced in a study of T cells in Graves' hyperthyroidism and ophthalmopathy. RNA transcripts gave rise to amplified TCR beta CDR3 regions. The study used the HTBI primer set for a first-round RT-PCR of the TCR CDR3. TCRdb re-derived calls from the multiplex PCR reads in MiXCR, one entry per CDR3 protein. Of roughly 570,000 distinct CDR3 sequences detected, 35% to 55% appear once; the ten largest clones hold over 15%. The specimen was peripheral blood or thyroid tissue (not recorded which). These receptors came from an adult woman with Graves' disease, either hyperthyroidism or ophthalmopathy (not recorded which).

This rearrangement joins TRBV2 to TRBJ1-1; perhaps TRBD1 as D (5 bases). Trimming took off 4 bases at V and 10 bases at J, with 16 bases between the two ends. The CDR3 runs to 13 residues. The germline V gene encodes CDR1 SNHLY and CDR2 FYNNEI. As DNA, the CDR3 is TGTGCCAGCAGTGGTCAGTTCCAGGGTGTAGCTTTCTTT. It translates to CASSGQFQGVAFF. Drawing the rest from reference TRBV2 and TRBJ1-1, the complete variable domain is EPEVTQTPSHQVTQMGQEVILRCVPISNHLYFYWYRQILGQKVEFLVSFYNNEISEKSEIFDDQFSVERPDGSNFTLKIRSTKLEDSAMYFCASSGQFQGVAFFGQGTRLTVV.

In its sample, this clonotype was seen once. The chain carries TRBV19 and TRBJ1-1, with TRBD1 identical over 10 bases. The CDR3 extends over 20 amino acids. With 4 bases clipped from V and 6 bases from J, the junction kept 23 bases outside the gene matches. The V gene's germline CDR1 is LNHDA and CDR2 SQIVND (reference sequence). The CDR3 sequence is CASSNPPTGTGASTYPEAFF. CDR3 coding DNA: TGTGCCAGTAGTAACCCCCCCACCGGGACAGGGGCATCCACTTACCCTGAAGCTTTCTTT.

The sample holds a few counts of this clonotype. The rearrangement uses TRBV2 and TRBJ2-6; 7 bases fit TRBD2. Germline V gene sequence: CDR1 SNHLY, CDR2 FYNNEI. Trimming took 8 bases from V and 17 from J; bases not matched to a gene: 3. CDR3 length: 9 amino acids. CDR3 nucleotide sequence: TGTGCCAGCTGGGAGGGCTTGACTTTC. This sequence encodes CASWEGLTF.

The CDR3 DNA reads TGTGCCAGCTCACCGCCCCGGGACAGGGTCCTGAACACCGGGGAGCTGTTTTTT. Translation gives CASSPPRDRVLNTGELFF. This rearrangement joins TRBV7-2 to TRBJ2-2, with 9 bases fitting TRBD1. V gave up 8 bases and J gave up 1 base; unmatched junction bases: 14. CDR1 is SGHTA and CDR2 is FQGNSA in the germline V gene. This CDR3 has 18 residues.

This clonotype has at least ten counts. The genes are TRBV20-1 and TRBJ1-6; D ambiguous. V lost 3 bases and J lost 2, with 11 bases in between. CDR3 size: 15 residues. Germline V gene data show CDR1 as DFQATT and CDR2 as SNEGSKA (reference sequence). The CDR3 region is CSASSSNTYNSPLHF. Here the CDR3 DNA reads TGCAGTGCTAGTTCGTCCAATACCTATAATTCACCCCTCCACTTT.

The count of this clonotype is one. The genes are TRBV5-1 and TRBJ2-6; either TRBD1 or TRBD2 may fit D (5 bases each). This CDR3 contains 19 residues. V lost 3 bases and J lost 0, with 19 bases in between. Germline assignment: CDR1 SGHRS and CDR2 YFSETQ. CDR3 DNA: TGCGCCAGCAGCTCCGACAATAGGGACCGGAGCTCTGGGGCCAACGTCCTGACTTTC. Its protein is CASSSDNRDRSSGANVLTF.

The rearrangement uses TRBV2 and TRBJ1-1, with D unclear. The CDR3 is 12 amino acids. V shed 6 bases and J shed 4 bases, with 9 bases lying between them. CDR1 is SNHLY and CDR2 is FYNNEI in the germline V gene. The CDR3 protein is CASRFGPTEAFF. The CDR3 DNA reads as TGTGCCAGCAGATTCGGTCCCACTGAAGCTTTCTTT. The variable domain in full, with the rest retrieved from reference TRBV2 and TRBJ1-1, is EPEVTQTPSHQVTQMGQEVILRCVPISNHLYFYWYRQILGQKVEFLVSFYNNEISEKSEIFDDQFSVERPDGSNFTLKIRSTKLEDSAMYFCASRFGPTEAFFGQGTRLTVV.

This clonotype was counted a few times. The chain couples TRBV20-1 to TRBJ2-7; D is possibly TRBD1 (6 bases). The length of the CDR3 is 13 residues. In germline, CDR1 is DFQATT, CDR2 SNEGSKA (reference sequence). Trimming took off 6 bases at V and 3 bases at J, with 15 bases between the two ends. Here the CDR3 reads CSATRDTNYEQYF. The CDR3 DNA follows: TGCAGTGCGACCCGGGACACCAACTACGAGCAGTACTTC.

This clonotype came up many times. The chain couples TRBV7-9 to TRBJ2-7; no definite D call. CDR3 length: 17 residues. From germline, CDR1 is SEHNR and CDR2 FQNEAQ (reference sequence). Deletions cut 1 base from V and 1 base from J, with 17 bases between. CDR3 in amino acids: CASSLGSIGSESYEQYF. CDR3 sequence (DNA): TGTGCCAGCAGCTTAGGGTCCATTGGGTCGGAGTCCTACGAGCAGTACTTC. The entire variable domain, with the rest obtained from reference TRBV7-9 and TRBJ2-7, is as follows: DTGVSQNPRHKITKRGQNVTFRCDPISEHNRLYWYRQTLGQGPEFLTYFQNEAQLEKSRLLSDRFSAERPKGSFSTLEIQRTEQGDSAMYLCASSLGSIGSESYEQYFGPGTRLTVT.

Turning to this clonotype: The missing conserved phenylalanine or tryptophan at the end of this CDR3 makes a read error likely. It is unclear where the CDR3 begins or ends on the DNA, so no DNA is shown, and the CDR3 is as TCRdb lists it. CDR3 protein: CSVVWNTGELLC. The V gene is TRBV29-1, the J gene TRBJ2-2. CDR1 and CDR2 (germline): SQVTM, ANQGSEA. The CDR3 length equals 12 residues, ends included.

This clonotype has more than one count but fewer than ten. A clone one base away is much larger, so this may be a read error. This likely comes from a read error, as the CDR3 has no conserved phenylalanine or tryptophan at its end. The chain has TRBV7-9 and TRBJ1-2; the D is unclear. The CDR3 length is 13 residues. Trimming left V 5 bases short and J 8 bases short, with 15 bases between. From germline, CDR1 is SEHNR and CDR2 FQNEAQ (reference sequence). CDR3 nucleotide sequence: TGTGCCAGCAGCCGCGGGGAGTCGGAAGGCTACACCTCC. Its protein product is CASSRGESEGYTS.

This chain connects TRBV7-2 to TRBJ1-2; possibly TRBD1 for D (6 bases). V gave up 1 base and J gave up 7 bases, with 10 bases separating them. Germline loops: CDR1 SGHTA, CDR2 FQGNSA. This CDR3 has 13 residues. CDR3 nucleotides: TGTGCCAGCAGCTTAGACAGGGTCAGTGGCTACACCTTC. Residues: CASSLDRVSGYTF.

This clonotype was picked up a small number of times. This chain uses TRBV20-1 with TRBJ2-2; D call uncertain. The CDR3 runs to 15 residues. Trimming shortened V by 1 base and J by 5 bases, and 14 bases separated the two germline ends. The V gene's germline CDR1 is DFQATT and CDR2 SNEGSKA (reference sequence). CDR3 nucleotides: TGCAGTGCTAGAGCGCTTGGGATAGGGACCGGGGAGCTGTTTTTT. This translates into CSARALGIGTGELFF.

Many counts were recorded for this clonotype. The genes are TRBV7-9 and TRBJ2-2; D call uncertain. CDR1 is SEHNR, CDR2 FQNEAQ, per germline (reference sequence). The CDR3 has 13 residues. V was shortened by 11 bases and J by 3 bases, with 13 bases between the two germline ends. In DNA, the CDR3 is TGTGCCGCTCTCCATATAGACACCGGGGAGCTGTTTTTT. Encoded protein: CAALHIDTGELFF.

Comment on this clonotype: At one of its ends the junction is not consistent with the germline gene, which may arise from a read error. V and J are TRBV9 and TRBJ1-1, with D possibly matching TRBD1 (5 bases). The CDR3 runs to 14 residues. Germline V gene lookup returns CDR1 SGDLS and CDR2 YYNGEE. CDR3 DNA sequence: TGTGCCAGCACCGTAGGGGAGGGGAACACTGAAGCTTTCTTT. This encodes CASTVGEGNTEAFF.

The chain joins TRBV7-9 to TRBJ2-2; 9 bases fit TRBD1. Losses at the gene ends were 3 bases for V and 3 bases for J; bases not matched to a gene: 2. This CDR3 contains 15 residues. The germline CDR1 and CDR2 sequences are SEHNR and FQNEAQ (reference sequence). DNA of the CDR3: TGTGCCAGCAGCTTTACAGGGGGCGACACCGGGGAGCTGTTTTTT. It is translated as CASSFTGGDTGELFF.

This clonotype was detected many times. The V and J genes are TRBV6-1 and TRBJ2-7, with TRBD1 matching 8 bases. This CDR3 has 15 amino acids. Germline V gives CDR1 MNHNS, CDR2 SASEGT. Trimming at V came to 3 bases and at J to 4 bases, leaving 8 bases not matched to a gene. The CDR3 sequence is CASSEEDRVLYEQYF. CDR3 DNA sequence: TGTGCCAGCAGTGAGGAGGACAGGGTTTTGTACGAGCAGTACTTC.

The V gene is TRBV25-1, the J gene TRBJ2-5; perhaps TRBD1 as D (6 bases). Germline lookup yields CDR1 MGHDK and CDR2 SYGVNS. This CDR3 has 12 residues. Trimming stripped 8 bases from V and 5 bases from J, with 12 bases between. The CDR3 DNA reads as TGTGCCAGCGGGGACAATTGGGAGACCCAGTACTTC. Its translation: CASGDNWETQYF.

The genes are TRBV7-3 and TRBJ2-1, with no clear D. Trimming removed 5 bases at V and 0 bases at J, with 11 bases between. Looked up from germline, CDR1 is SGHTA and CDR2 is FQGTGA. The CDR3 sequence is 15 residues long. In nucleotides, the CDR3 is TGTGCCAGCAGCGCCAGGACGAGCTCCTACAATGAGCAGTTCTTC. Amino acid sequence: CASSARTSSYNEQFF.

The V and J genes are TRBV10-3 and TRBJ1-1; D call uncertain. The V end was cut by 6 bases, the J end by 4 bases, with 15 bases between. Germline CDR1 and CDR2: ENHRY and SYGVKD. This CDR3 has 14 residues. The chain's CDR3 is CAIRPRGRSTEAFF. The CDR3 nucleotides are TGTGCCATCAGGCCCCGTGGGAGGAGCACTGAAGCTTTCTTT.